This T cell receptor beta chain was documented in a study of T cells in Graves' hyperthyroidism and ophthalmopathy. Study summary: Peripheral blood sampling occurred at initial diagnosis, before any treatment.

TCR beta CDR3 regions were amplified from RNA. First-round RT-PCR of the TCR CDR3 relied on the HTBI primer set. One entry per CDR3 protein, called by TCRdb with MiXCR from the multiplex PCR reads. This sample has hundreds of thousands of distinct CDR3 sequences, with approximately 13% found just once. This clonotype was counted at least ten times. Its antigen is not known. Germline values: CDR1 SEHNR, CDR2 FQNEAQ (reference sequence). The V end lost 1 base, the J end lost 0 bases, and 10 bases lay between the germline ends. There are 15 residues in the CDR3. General study results and limits: Appearing also in blood were most of the thyroid clonotypes expanded above 0.001.

V usage is TRBV7-9 and J usage is TRBJ2-7; D remains unclear. The sequence was collected from a woman in her 30s with Graves' hyperthyroidism that later progressed to Graves' ophthalmopathy. Sequencing was performed on blood. The CDR3 DNA reads as TGTGCCAGCAGCTTAGAGGGCACATTCTCCTACGAGCAGTACTTC. It codes for CASSLEGTFSYEQYF.